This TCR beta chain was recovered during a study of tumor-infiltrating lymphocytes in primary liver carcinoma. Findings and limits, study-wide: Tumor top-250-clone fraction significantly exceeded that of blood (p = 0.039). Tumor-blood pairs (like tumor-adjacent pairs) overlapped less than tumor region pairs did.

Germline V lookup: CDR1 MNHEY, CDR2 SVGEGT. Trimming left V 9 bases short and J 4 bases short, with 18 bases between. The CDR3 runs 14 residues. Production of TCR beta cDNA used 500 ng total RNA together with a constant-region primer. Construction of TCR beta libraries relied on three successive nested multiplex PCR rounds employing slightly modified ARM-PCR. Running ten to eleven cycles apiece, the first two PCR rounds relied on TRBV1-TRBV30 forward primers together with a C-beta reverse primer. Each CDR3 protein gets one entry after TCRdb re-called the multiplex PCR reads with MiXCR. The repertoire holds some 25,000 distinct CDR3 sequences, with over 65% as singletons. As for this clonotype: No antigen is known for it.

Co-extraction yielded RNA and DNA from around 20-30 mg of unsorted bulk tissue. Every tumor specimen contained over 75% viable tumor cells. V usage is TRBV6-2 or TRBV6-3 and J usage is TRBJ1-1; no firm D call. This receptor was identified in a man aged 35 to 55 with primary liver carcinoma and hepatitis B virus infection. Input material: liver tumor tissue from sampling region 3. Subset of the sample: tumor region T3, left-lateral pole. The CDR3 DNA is TGTGCCAGTAGACGAGGGATAGGGCCCACTGAAGCTTTCTTT. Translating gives CASRRGIGPTEAFF.